The rows below give T cell receptor beta chains drawn from one sample of a study of shared clonotypes between healthy human individuals. Assay used: immunoSEQ multiplex PCR; TCRdb lists only in-frame clones, some missing. Among hundreds of thousands of clones, roughly 96% were seen once, and the ten largest hold roughly 0.1%. Material for sequencing was naive CD8+ T cells sorted from blood. These receptors were collected from a woman aged 30 to 39 in good health. Both conserved end residues are part of each CDR3. The order of the fields is D gene, V gene, J gene, clone size, CDR3 protein, CDR3 DNA. D genes are given only for firm matches. The size entry is marked missing in some rows and otherwise reads once, few, many or a size class.

d_gene: NA
v_gene: TRBV4-2
j_gene: TRBJ2-1
abundance: NA
CDR3aa: CASSQDLREHEQFF
CDR3nt: TGTGCCAGCAGCCAAGATCTCCGCGAACATGAGCAGTTCTTC

d_gene: NA
v_gene: TRBV29-1
j_gene: TRBJ1-1
abundance: NA
CDR3aa: CSVDRDTEAFF
CDR3nt: TGCAGCGTGGACAGAGACACTGAAGCTTTCTTT

d_gene: NA
v_gene: TRBV6-5
j_gene: TRBJ1-2
abundance: NA
CDR3aa: CASSYRSGPTNGYTF
CDR3nt: TGTGCCAGCAGTTATCGGTCGGGACCCACAAATGGCTACACCTTC

d_gene: NA
v_gene: TRBV11-2
j_gene: TRBJ1-2
abundance: NA
CDR3aa: CASSLLEGEPNYGYTF
CDR3nt: TGTGCCAGCAGCTTATTGGAGGGGGAGCCTAACTATGGCTACACCTTC

d_gene: NA
v_gene: TRBV5-4
j_gene: TRBJ2-1
abundance: NA
CDR3aa: CASSLVVSRSYNEQFF
CDR3nt: TGTGCCAGCAGCTTGGTTGTCAGCCGTTCCTACAATGAGCAGTTCTTC

d_gene: NA
v_gene: TRBV7-3
j_gene: TRBJ1-3
abundance: NA
CDR3aa: CASSWTVSGNTIYF
CDR3nt: TGTGCCAGCAGCTGGACAGTTTCTGGAAACACCATATATTTT

d_gene: NA
v_gene: TRBV7-9
j_gene: TRBJ1-1
abundance: NA
CDR3aa: CASSLGLGGLNTEAFF
CDR3nt: TGTGCCAGCAGCTTAGGTCTCGGGGGTCTGAACACTGAAGCTTTCTTT

d_gene: TRBD2
v_gene: TRBV28
j_gene: TRBJ2-7
abundance: NA
CDR3aa: CASSWTSRGLAYEQYF
CDR3nt: TGTGCCAGCAGTTGGACTAGCCGAGGGTTAGCCTACGAGCAGTACTTC

d_gene: NA
v_gene: TRBV5-6
j_gene: TRBJ2-5
abundance: NA
CDR3aa: CASSLAAVGRQETQYF
CDR3nt: TGTGCCAGCAGCTTGGCCGCGGTGGGCCGTCAAGAGACCCAGTACTTC

d_gene: TRBD1
v_gene: TRBV7-9
j_gene: TRBJ1-3
abundance: NA
CDR3aa: CASSIRDRESSNTIYF
CDR3nt: TGTGCCAGCAGCATCCGGGACAGGGAGTCTTCAAACACCATATATTTT

d_gene: NA
v_gene: TRBV7-9
j_gene: TRBJ1-3
abundance: NA
CDR3aa: CASSFGGRDTIYF
CDR3nt: TGTGCCAGCAGCTTCGGGGGCAGGGACACCATATATTTT

d_gene: NA
v_gene: TRBV5-1
j_gene: TRBJ2-5
abundance: NA
CDR3aa: CASSFRGSQETQYF
CDR3nt: TGCGCCAGCAGCTTCCGCGGGTCCCAAGAGACCCAGTACTTC

d_gene: NA
v_gene: TRBV5-1
j_gene: TRBJ1-1
abundance: once
CDR3aa: CASSLHRGGSTEAFF
CDR3nt: TGCGCCAGCAGCTTGCACCGGGGTGGGAGCACTGAAGCTTTCTTT

d_gene: NA
v_gene: TRBV28
j_gene: TRBJ1-1
abundance: NA
CDR3aa: CASSLLADTEAFF
CDR3nt: TGTGCCAGCAGTTTATTGGCTGACACTGAAGCTTTCTTT

d_gene: TRBD2
v_gene: TRBV19
j_gene: TRBJ2-7
abundance: NA
CDR3aa: CASSILAGGTYEQYF
CDR3nt: TGTGCCAGTAGTATCCTAGCGGGAGGGACCTACGAGCAGTACTTC

d_gene: NA
v_gene: TRBV6-1
j_gene: TRBJ2-2
abundance: once
CDR3aa: CASSEGSYGTGELFF
CDR3nt: TGTGCCAGCAGTGAAGGGTCCTATGGCACCGGGGAGCTGTTTTTT

d_gene: TRBD2
v_gene: TRBV4-1
j_gene: TRBJ2-7
abundance: NA
CDR3aa: CASSQDPGLAYEQYF
CDR3nt: TGCGCCAGCAGCCAAGATCCGGGACTAGCCTACGAGCAGTACTTC

d_gene: TRBD1
v_gene: TRBV6-1
j_gene: TRBJ2-1
abundance: NA
CDR3aa: CASSDRLQGAKYNEQFF
CDR3nt: TGTGCCAGCAGTGACCGATTACAGGGGGCAAAGTATAATGAGCAGTTCTTC

d_gene: NA
v_gene: TRBV11-2
j_gene: TRBJ2-7
abundance: NA
CDR3aa: CASSLDLSYEQYF
CDR3nt: TGTGCCAGCAGCTTAGATCTCTCCTACGAGCAGTACTTC

d_gene: NA
v_gene: TRBV27
j_gene: TRBJ1-1
abundance: NA
CDR3aa: CASSLGRNTEAFF
CDR3nt: TGTGCCAGCAGTTTGGGGAGGAACACTGAAGCTTTCTTT

d_gene: NA
v_gene: TRBV7-8
j_gene: TRBJ2-7
abundance: NA
CDR3aa: CASSLVGYEQYF
CDR3nt: TGTGCCAGCAGCTTAGTCGGGTACGAGCAGTACTTC

d_gene: NA
v_gene: TRBV4-1
j_gene: TRBJ2-2
abundance: NA
CDR3aa: CASSQVVGANTGELFF
CDR3nt: TGCGCCAGCAGCCAAGTGGTGGGAGCGAACACCGGGGAGCTGTTTTTT

d_gene: NA
v_gene: TRBV6-1
j_gene: TRBJ1-1
abundance: NA
CDR3aa: CASNHGTEAFF
CDR3nt: TGTGCCAGCAACCATGGAACTGAAGCTTTCTTT

d_gene: NA
v_gene: TRBV5-1
j_gene: TRBJ2-7
abundance: NA
CDR3aa: CASSLAPDSYEQYF
CDR3nt: TGCGCCAGCAGCTTGGCCCCGGACAGCTACGAGCAGTACTTC

d_gene: NA
v_gene: TRBV2
j_gene: TRBJ2-7
abundance: NA
CDR3aa: CASSEGRGAYEQYF
CDR3nt: TGTGCCAGCAGTGAAGGTAGGGGGGCCTACGAGCAGTACTTC

d_gene: TRBD2
v_gene: TRBV9
j_gene: TRBJ2-3
abundance: NA
CDR3aa: CASAYSGDTDTQYF
CDR3nt: TGTGCCAGCGCTTATAGCGGGGACACAGATACGCAGTATTTT

d_gene: TRBD1
v_gene: TRBV27
j_gene: TRBJ2-7
abundance: NA
CDR3aa: CASSILAGQGFYEQYF
CDR3nt: TGTGCCAGCAGTATCCTTGCGGGACAGGGTTTCTACGAGCAGTACTTC

d_gene: NA
v_gene: TRBV9
j_gene: TRBJ2-5
abundance: NA
CDR3aa: CASSVARGETQYF
CDR3nt: TGTGCCAGCAGCGTAGCTAGGGGAGAGACCCAGTACTTC

d_gene: TRBD2
v_gene: TRBV19
j_gene: TRBJ2-1
abundance: NA
CDR3aa: CASTHWASGAIEQFF
CDR3nt: TGTGCCAGTACGCATTGGGCTAGCGGGGCGATTGAGCAGTTCTTC

d_gene: TRBD2
v_gene: TRBV5-5
j_gene: TRBJ2-7
abundance: NA
CDR3aa: CASSPPGGARYEQYF
CDR3nt: TGTGCCAGCAGCCCCCCGGGAGGGGCGCGGTACGAGCAGTACTTC

d_gene: TRBD2
v_gene: TRBV4-1
j_gene: TRBJ2-3
abundance: NA
CDR3aa: CASSSRRVAGGPGTDTQYF
CDR3nt: TGCGCCAGCAGCTCCCGTCGGGTAGCGGGAGGGCCAGGCACAGATACGCAGTATTTT

d_gene: TRBD2
v_gene: TRBV7-9
j_gene: TRBJ2-5
abundance: NA
CDR3aa: CASSLTSGQETQYF
CDR3nt: TGTGCCAGCAGCCTAACTAGCGGTCAAGAGACCCAGTACTTC

d_gene: TRBD2
v_gene: TRBV4-1
j_gene: TRBJ2-2
abundance: NA
CDR3aa: CASSPLPGGREGELFF
CDR3nt: TGCGCCAGCAGCCCACTCCCTGGCGGGAGGGAAGGGGAGCTGTTTTTT

d_gene: NA
v_gene: TRBV27
j_gene: TRBJ1-5
abundance: NA
CDR3aa: CASSPTGSNQPQHF
CDR3nt: TGTGCCAGCAGTCCTACAGGGAGCAATCAGCCCCAGCATTTT

d_gene: NA
v_gene: TRBV10-3
j_gene: TRBJ2-7
abundance: NA
CDR3aa: CAISNPPRLSPYEQYF
CDR3nt: TGTGCCATCTCGAACCCCCCGAGGCTATCCCCCTACGAGCAGTACTTC

d_gene: TRBD2
v_gene: TRBV28
j_gene: TRBJ2-5
abundance: NA
CDR3aa: CASSLTREGHGETQYF
CDR3nt: TGTGCCAGCAGTTTAACCCGGGAGGGCCATGGGGAGACCCAGTACTTC

d_gene: TRBD2
v_gene: TRBV28
j_gene: TRBJ2-1
abundance: NA
CDR3aa: CASSFTSGMAGEQFF
CDR3nt: TGTGCCAGCAGTTTTACTAGCGGGATGGCTGGAGAGCAGTTCTTC